What follows are 25 T cell receptor beta chains derived from one specimen sequenced in a study of CD8+ T cells in alopecia areata. TCR sequencing used cDNA made by reverse transcription of extracted RNA. Some clones are missing from TCRdb's copy, which holds only in-frame ones; the method was immunoSEQ multiplex PCR. The table records 130,000 or so clones, about 46% of them present only once. The specimen comprised CD8+ T cells sorted from blood, sampled at week 0. Receptor source: a human donor with alopecia areata.

This clone was observed a few times. The chain couples TRBV7-9 to TRBJ2-1; no definite D call. This CDR3 contains 14 residues. Germline lookup yields CDR1 SEHNR and CDR2 FQNEAQ (reference sequence). The V and J ends lost 5 bases and 9 bases respectively, with 17 bases between them. CDR3 in amino acids: CASSDQDVTGEQFF. Written as DNA, the CDR3 is TGTGCCAGCAGCGACCAGGATGTCACCGGTGAGCAGTTCTTC.

This rearrangement joins TRBV30 to TRBJ1-1; D is uncertain. CDR3 length equals 13 residues. Germline V gene sequence: CDR1 GTSNPN, CDR2 SVGIG (reference sequence). Trimming cost V 1 base and J 4 bases, with 10 bases left between them. CDR3 sequence (DNA): TGTGCCTGGAGTGAATGGGCAGGCACTGAAGCTTTCTTT. Translation gives CAWSEWAGTEAFF.

This clone was recorded at least ten times. V usage is TRBV5-5 and J usage is TRBJ1-3, with 8 nucleotides matching TRBD1. The germline gives CDR1 SGHKS, CDR2 YYEKEE (reference sequence). With 2 bases clipped from V and 4 bases from J, the junction kept 5 bases outside the gene matches. The CDR3 loop spans 15 amino acids. CDR3: CASSLTTGAGNTIYF. In nucleotides, the CDR3 is TGTGCCAGCAGCTTAACGACAGGGGCCGGAAACACCATATATTTT.

This sequence joins TRBV30 and TRBJ1-4, with 8 positions matching TRBD1. Germline CDR1 GTSNPN, CDR2 SVGIG (reference sequence). The CDR3 runs to 16 residues. After removal of 2 bases from V and 3 bases from J, the junction contained 8 bases not matched to a gene. The CDR3 sequence: CAWSYGVQGANEKLFF. In DNA, the CDR3 is TGTGCCTGGAGTTACGGTGTACAGGGGGCTAATGAAAAACTGTTTTTT. Variable domain in full (rest from reference TRBV30 and TRBJ1-4): SQTIHQWPATLVQPVGSPLSLECTVEGTSNPNLYWYRQAAGRGLQLLFYSVGIGQISSEVPQNLSASRPQDRQFILSSKKLLLSDSGFYLCAWSYGVQGANEKLFFGSGTQLSVL.

This chain connects TRBV7-3 to TRBJ2-5; 7 positions match TRBD2. The CDR3 has 15 residues. Germline CDR1 and CDR2: SGHTA and FQGTGA. The junction had 8 bases not matched to a gene; V was cut back by 5 bases and J by 2 bases. This CDR3 reads CASSLTPRGQETQYF. CDR3 in DNA: TGTGCCAGCAGCCTCACCCCGCGGGGGCAAGAGACCCAGTACTTC.

This clone came up once. This chain connects TRBV5-1 to TRBJ2-7; 9 nucleotides match TRBD2. The germline CDR1 and CDR2 sequences are SGHRS and YFSETQ. CDR3 length: 14 residues. V shed 1 base, J shed 4 bases, and the junction held 3 bases outside the gene matches. CDR3 in DNA: TGCGCCAGCAGCTTGCTTAGCGGGGGATACGAGCAGTACTTC. Protein sequence: CASSLLSGGYEQYF.

The V and J genes are TRBV15 and TRBJ2-1; tentatively, D is TRBD1 (5 bases). The germline CDR1 and CDR2 sequences are LNHNV and YYDKDF (reference sequence). The CDR3 totals 17 residues. Trimming stripped 0 bases from V and 7 bases from J, with 19 bases between. The CDR3 DNA reads as TGTGCCACCAGCAGAGATCGTGGCAGCGCCAGGACAAATGAGCAGTTCTTC. The encoded protein is CATSRDRGSARTNEQFF. Supplemented by reference TRBV15 and TRBJ2-1, the full variable domain reads DAMVIQNPRYQVTQFGKPVTLSCSQTLNHNVMYWYQQKSSQAPKLLFHYYDKDFNNEADTPDNFQSRRPNTSFCFLDIRSPGLGDTAMYLCATSRDRGSARTNEQFFGPGTRLTVL.

This chain uses TRBV4-1 with TRBJ1-1, with D tentatively TRBD1 (5 bases). There are 15 residues in the CDR3. The germline V and J ends were trimmed by 3 bases and 1 base, with 12 bases remaining between them. Germline V CDR1 and CDR2: MGHRA, YSYEKL. This chain's CDR3 is CASSHPTAGNTEAFF. CDR3 nucleotides: TGCGCCAGCAGCCACCCGACAGCGGGGAACACTGAAGCTTTCTTT.

The rearrangement links TRBV11-2 to TRBJ2-7, with 8 bases aligning to TRBD2. CDR1 is SGHAT, CDR2 FQNNGV, per germline. Losses at the gene ends were 4 bases for V and 3 bases for J; bases not matched to a gene: 11. CDR3 length: 16 amino acids. For the CDR3, the DNA is TGTGCCAGCAGCTCATTCGGGAGGGAGCGGGGCTACGAGCAGTACTTC. Its protein is CASSSFGRERGYEQYF.

This clone occurred once. The chain couples TRBV9 to TRBJ1-2; no definite D call. The V end lost 2 bases, the J end lost 2 bases, and 7 bases lay between the germline ends. The CDR3 has 13 amino acids. Germline V gene sequence: CDR1 SGDLS, CDR2 YYNGEE. The CDR3 region is CASSVNWNYGYTF. Written as DNA, the CDR3 is TGTGCCAGCAGCGTCAACTGGAACTATGGCTACACCTTC.

There are a few counts of this clone. This sequence joins TRBV29-1 and TRBJ1-6; 8 bases match TRBD1. Germline CDR1 and CDR2: SQVTM and ANQGSEA. The CDR3 runs 14 residues. Germline trimming cut 5 bases from V and 6 bases from J; bases unmatched to any gene: 6. The CDR3 coding sequence is TGCAGCGTTTCAGGGGGCGAGAGTAATTCACCCCTCCACTTT. It translates to CSVSGGESNSPLHF.

This chain links TRBV4-1 with TRBJ1-2; no clear D gene. With 3 bases removed from V and 6 bases from J, the gap between germline ends came to 11 bases. CDR1 and CDR2 from the germline V gene are MGHRA and YSYEKL. This CDR3 spans 13 amino acids. The chain's CDR3 is CASSHDNEDGYTF. The DNA for the CDR3 is TGCGCCAGCAGCCACGATAACGAGGATGGCTACACCTTC.

V and J are TRBV29-1 and TRBJ2-2; no reliable D call. Germline-derived CDR1 and CDR2 are SQVTM and ANQGSEA. The ends were cut back, 6 bases at V and 5 bases at J, with 10 bases in the middle. This CDR3 has 12 amino acids. The CDR3, as DNA: TGCAGCGTATTATCGATGACCGGGGAGCTGTTTTTT. Encoded protein: CSVLSMTGELFF.

The V call is TRBV19, the J call TRBJ1-5; 7 bases match TRBD1. The CDR3 is 15 amino acids. The germline gives CDR1 LNHDA, CDR2 SQIVND (reference sequence). V was clipped by 4 bases and J by 5 bases; unmatched bases: 8. The CDR3 here is CASSTDREGDQPQHF. The CDR3 DNA reads TGTGCCAGTAGTACCGACAGGGAAGGGGATCAGCCCCAGCATTTT. Full variable domain (outside the CDR3, taken from reference TRBV19 and TRBJ1-5): DGGITQSPKYLFRKEGQNVTLSCEQNLNHDAMYWYRQDPGQGLRLIYYSQIVNDFQKGDIAEGYSVSREKKESFPLTVTSAQKNPTAFYLCASSTDREGDQPQHFGDGTRLSIL.

The rearrangement joins TRBV29-1 to TRBJ2-3, with no clear D. CDR3 length: 11 residues. Germline CDR1 SQVTM, CDR2 ANQGSEA. Trimming took 7 bases from V and 0 from J, leaving 5 bases between them. CDR3 sequence: CSAISTDTQYF. The CDR3, as DNA: TGCAGCGCCATTAGCACAGATACGCAGTATTTT.

This chain links TRBV30 with TRBJ1-1; 7 nucleotides align to TRBD1. Per the germline V gene, CDR1 is GTSNPN and CDR2 is SVGIG (reference sequence). V dropped 4 bases and J dropped 4; count of bases not matched to a gene: 6. The CDR3 runs to 13 residues. The CDR3 sequence: CAWNVGGGTEAFF. DNA for the CDR3: TGTGCCTGGAATGTAGGGGGCGGCACTGAAGCTTTCTTT.

DNA for the CDR3: TGTGCCAGCAGCCTCCATGAATACGAGCAGTACTTC. Amino acid sequence: CASSLHEYEQYF. This chain joins TRBV27 and TRBJ2-7; unclear D gene. The V end lost 6 bases, the J end lost 4 bases, and 10 bases lay between the germline ends. The germline V gene encodes CDR1 MNHEY and CDR2 SMNVEV (reference sequence). The CDR3 is 12 residues long.

This clone has just a few counts. The gene calls are TRBV6-1 and TRBJ2-5; 12 bases align to TRBD2. Germline V gene sequence: CDR1 MNHNS, CDR2 SASEGT. This CDR3 is 15 amino acids long. With 2 bases clipped from V and 4 bases from J, the junction kept 2 bases outside the gene matches. The CDR3 nucleotides are TGTGCCAGCAGTGAACTAGCGGGGGGGCCAGAGACCCAGTACTTC. Translation: CASSELAGGPETQYF.

This sequence joins TRBV11-1 and TRBJ1-1; D is unresolved. Trimming removed 0 bases at V and 1 base at J, with 6 bases between. CDR3 size: 14 residues. Germline V gives CDR1 SGHAT, CDR2 FQDESV (reference sequence). The CDR3 here is CASSLARPNTEAFF. In nucleotides, the CDR3 is TGTGCCAGCAGCTTAGCGCGGCCGAACACTGAAGCTTTCTTT. The full variable domain, its missing parts supplied by reference TRBV11-1 and TRBJ1-1, is EAEVAQSPRYKITEKSQAVAFWCDPISGHATLYWYRQILGQGPELLVQFQDESVVDDSQLPKDRFSAERLKGVDSTLKIQPAELGDSAMYLCASSLARPNTEAFFGQGTRLTVV.

CDR3 DNA sequence: TGTGCCAGCAGCTTCGCGGTCATGAATTCACCCCTCCACTTT. Protein product: CASSFAVMNSPLHF. The chain couples TRBV7-8 to TRBJ1-6; D is ambiguous. The CDR3 covers 14 residues. With 3 bases removed from V and 7 bases from J, the gap between germline ends came to 10 bases. Looked up from germline, CDR1 is SGHVS and CDR2 is FQNEAQ.

This chain links TRBV13 with TRBJ2-7; no reliable D call. CDR3 length: 12 residues. Germline V lookup: CDR1 PRHDT, CDR2 FYEKMQ (reference sequence). V was pared by 1 base and J by 0 bases, with 1 base between. CDR3 region: CASSLASYEQYF. In nucleotides, the CDR3 is TGTGCCAGCAGCTTAGCCTCCTACGAGCAGTACTTC. Based on the CDR3 plus reference TRBV13 and TRBJ2-7, the full variable domain is AAGVIQSPRHLIKEKRETATLKCYPIPRHDTVYWYQQGPGQDPQFLISFYEKMQSDKGSIPDRFSAQQFSDYHSELNMSSLELGDSALYFCASSLASYEQYFGPGTRLTVT.

The V call is TRBV14, the J call TRBJ2-7; no firm D call. V was clipped by 2 bases and J by 4 bases, with 6 bases between them. Germline CDR1 and CDR2: SGHDN and FVKESK. The CDR3 extends over 12 amino acids. The CDR3 reads CASSQLGYEQYF. The CDR3 DNA reads TGTGCCAGCAGCCAACTTGGATACGAGCAGTACTTC.

The J gene is TRBJ2-7, the V gene TRBV5-4; no clear D gene. The CDR3 consists of 13 residues. Trimming stripped 0 bases from V and 5 bases from J, with 9 bases between. Germline CDR1 reads SGHNT; CDR2 reads YYREEE (reference sequence). CDR3 amino acids: CASSLESGDEQYF. The CDR3 DNA sequence: TGTGCCAGCAGCTTGGAGTCTGGGGACGAGCAGTACTTC.

Details on this clone: One junction end disagrees with the germline gene, perhaps due to a read error. The CDR3 spells CSVEVGQAVEAFF. The DNA for the CDR3 is TGCAGCGTGGAAGTGGGACAGGCGGTGGAAGCTTTCTTT. V gene TRBV29-1 combines with J gene TRBJ1-1; TRBD1 matches 8 bases. CDR3 size: 13 residues. CDR1 is SQVTM and CDR2 is ANQGSEA in the germline V gene.

This chain uses TRBV27 with TRBJ2-2, with D perhaps TRBD2 (5 bases). In germline, CDR1 is MNHEY, CDR2 SMNVEV (reference sequence). This CDR3 region has 16 residues. V lost 0 bases, J lost 4 bases, and 12 bases lay in between. The CDR3 protein is CASSLSVKGSTGELFF. CDR3 nucleotides: TGTGCCAGCAGTTTATCGGTTAAAGGGAGCACCGGGGAGCTGTTTTTT.